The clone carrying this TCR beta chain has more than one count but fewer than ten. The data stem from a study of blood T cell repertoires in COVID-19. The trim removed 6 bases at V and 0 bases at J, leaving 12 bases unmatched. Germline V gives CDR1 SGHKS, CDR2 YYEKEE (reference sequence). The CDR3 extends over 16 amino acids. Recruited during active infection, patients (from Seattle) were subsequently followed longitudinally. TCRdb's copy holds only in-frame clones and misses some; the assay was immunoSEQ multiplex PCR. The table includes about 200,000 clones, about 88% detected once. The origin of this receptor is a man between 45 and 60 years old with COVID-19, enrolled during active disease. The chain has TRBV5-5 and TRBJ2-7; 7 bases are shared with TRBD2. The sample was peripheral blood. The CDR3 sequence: CASNQAGTPDSYEQYF. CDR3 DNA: TGTGCCAGCAACCAAGCGGGGACTCCTGACTCCTACGAGCAGTACTTC.